The entry below describes one TCR beta chain. Unmatched junction bases numbered 7, after V lost 4 bases and J lost 0 bases. The germline CDR1 and CDR2 sequences are SGHRS and YFSETQ. CDR3 length equals 16 residues. This sample is part of a study of blood T cell repertoires in COVID-19. Study-level background: The United States, Italy and Spain provided the acute and convalescent COVID-19 samples.

Here immunoSEQ multiplex PCR was the method, and the copy in TCRdb shows in-frame clones only, minus some. The table lists about 92,000 clones, about 83% of them singletons, with approximately 20% in the top ten. In Seattle, patients joined the study during active infection and were tracked longitudinally. This clonotype was sampled from an older woman with COVID-19, enrolled during active disease. The sample was peripheral blood. The V call is TRBV5-1, the J call TRBJ1-3; 7 bases are shared with TRBD1. DNA for the CDR3: TGCGCCAGCAGCGGAACCGGGACAGCCTCTGGAAACACCATATATTTT. Its protein is CASSGTGTASGNTIYF. Full variable domain (remainder filled in from reference TRBV5-1 and TRBJ1-3): KAGVTQTPRYLIKTRGQQVTLSCSPISGHRSVSWYQQTPGQGLQFLFEYFSETQRNKGNFPGRFSGRQFSNSRSEMNVSTLELGDSALYLCASSGTGTASGNTIYFGEGSWLTVV.